This TCR beta chain was sequenced for a study of graft-versus-host responses after intestinal transplantation (dated by TCRdb to the early 2020s). In terms of the full investigation: The transplants that recipients received were multivisceral, liver-intestinal, or isolated intestinal. Donor T cell macrochimerism was defined as a peak of at least 4% donor T cells among recipient peripheral blood mononuclear cells. Bulk TCR-beta CDR3 sequencing was used to track graft-versus-host and host-versus-graft alloreactive T cell clones in the graft, circulation and bone marrow after intestinal transplantation. All recipients received anti-thymocyte globulin induction followed by maintenance tacrolimus and steroids for around three years. Alloreactive clones were identified by sequencing pre-transplant mixed lymphocyte reaction products and comparing them with unstimulated pre-transplant donor and recipient T cells. Instead of going to the commercial service, samples from a few later patients were sequenced in-house on an Illumina MiSeq and processed with MiXCR. A cohort of 24 intestinal transplant recipients, including one retransplant, was enrolled, and 3 patients lacking pretransplant specimens were excluded. What the work shows at the level of the full study, not this receptor alone: In patients with donor T cell macrochimerism, the allografts had high GvH to HvG T cell clonal ratios. Conclusions were limited by the relatively low number and heterogeneity of intestinal transplant patients. Peak levels of circulating GvH clones were associated with declines in HvG clones early after transplant. GvH clones were detected in recipient bone marrow, and some of these GvH clones were observed earlier in ileal mucosa or blood, consistent with an intestinal mucosal origin.

The CDR1 and CDR2 encoded by the germline V gene (reference sequence) are MNHEY and SMNVEV. V loses 9 bases at its end and J loses 4 bases; junction bases beyond the gene matches: 9. The CDR3, from cysteine to phenylalanine, totals 16 residues. Kept here is only the CDR3 DNA, which spans 48 bases and is read in frame from base 1. About this clone: The target of this receptor is not known. Per-base qualities were not stored, and no clone one base away is much larger.

The protocol used for the library was the immunoSEQ multiplex PCR assay. For most patients, genomic DNA was isolated with the Qiagen DNeasy Blood and Tissue Kit and sent frozen to Adaptive Biotechnologies for TCR sequencing. Adaptive Biotechnologies carried out high-throughput TCR-beta CDR3 sequencing of genomic DNA for most patients. Per the authors' processing: Adaptive's ImmunoSEQ software supplied the TCR sequencing data for 15 to 20 patients, while MiXCR and VDJtools were used to process a few other patients. CD4 versus CD8 sorting errors were corrected by removing sequences found in both subsets at a frequency ratio below 5:1. CDR3 nucleotide sequences shared between donor and recipient were removed because their origin could not be assigned. To count as alloreactive, a clone needed at least 2-fold expansion over unstimulated cells and a minimum CFSE-low frequency of 0.002% (template counts) or 0.001% (read counts). Mappable clones were those detected in sequenced pre-transplant spleen, lymph node, or MLR CFSE-low populations of the donor or recipient. The cumulative frequency of alloreactive clones was calculated as a percentage of all sequences, weighted by copy number. As stored in TCRdb, this immuneACCESS dataset retains in-frame rearrangements with V and J assigned. A fraction of the clones does not appear; measured against another copy, unresolved V genes explain less than half of the discrepancy, and the remainder lacks a known reason. V, J and clone size are taken as reported in that table, and D and trimming were inferred from the DNA itself. This sample lists around 110,000 clones; approximately 90% were detected once. The ten largest account for over 0.55% of the sample.

The time point label, as the study defines it: cells obtained before transplantation from donor or recipient. CD3+CD4+ and CD3+CD8+ populations were FACS-sorted from unstimulated pre-transplant donor and recipient cells taken from spleen or lymph nodes. The sequence joins TRBV27 to TRBJ2-2; TRBD1 agrees with 12 junctional bases. The receptor was derived from a human donor who was the organ donor for an intestinal transplant. Sample: unstimulated CD4+ T cells sorted from spleen or lymph node cells, taken before transplant. The DNA sequence is TGTGCCAGTTGCAAGGGACAGGGGGCTATCACCGGGGAGCTGTTTTTT. It is translated as CASCKGQGAITGELFF.